These T cell receptor beta chains were read from a single sample in a study of spatial heterogeneity in lung cancer. Using its own MiXCR run on the 5' RACE reads, TCRdb lists one record per CDR3 protein. In the table there are 7,500 to 8,500 distinct CDR3 sequences, 6.5% to 9% of which are singletons. The input for sequencing was lung tumor tissue, taken at surgery. The receptors were gathered from a male donor with early-stage non-small cell lung cancer. The CDR3 runs from the conserved cysteine through the conserved F or W. The D gene is left open where the match is weak. Clone size is shown for a subset of rows, as once, few, many or a class of expanded clone.

D: TRBD2; size: medium-sized; V: TRBV7-8; J: TRBJ2-5; DNA: TGTGCCAGCAGCTTATTGAGGGGGACTAGCGGGAGGAGGGAGACCCAGTACTTC; CDR3: CASSLLRGTSGRRETQYF
D: TRBD2; size: medium-sized; V: TRBV11-2; J: TRBJ2-7; DNA: TGTGCCAGCAGCTTAGGGGGACTAGCGGGAGACCTTTACGAGCAGTACTTC; CDR3: CASSLGGLAGDLYEQYF
D: -; size: medium-sized; V: TRBV3-1; J: TRBJ1-1; DNA: TGTGCCAGCAGCCCCGGGTTCATGAACACTGAAGCTTTCTTT; CDR3: CASSPGFMNTEAFF
D: -; size: many; V: TRBV6-2/TRBV6-3; J: TRBJ2-7; DNA: TGTGCCAACCAGCAAATACCGGACAGATCGTTCTCCTACGAGCAGTACTTC; CDR3: CANQQIPDRSFSYEQYF
D: -; size: medium-sized; V: TRBV29-1; J: TRBJ2-7; DNA: TGCAGCGTTGTAATGACAGGAAACTACGAGCAGTACTTC; CDR3: CSVVMTGNYEQYF
D: TRBD1; size: -; V: TRBV7-9; J: TRBJ2-2; DNA: TGTGCCAGCAGCTCCCGGGACAGGGGGCCTGACACCGGGGAGCTGTTTTTT; CDR3: CASSSRDRGPDTGELFF
D: -; size: medium-sized; V: TRBV6-6; J: TRBJ1-3; DNA: TGTGCCAGCAGTTGGGTAGCTTCCGGGACCTCTGGAAACACCATATATTTT; CDR3: CASSWVASGTSGNTIYF
D: -; size: few; V: TRBV2; J: TRBJ1-1; DNA: TGTGCCAGCAACTTCGCGGGGGCAGGAGATTTCATGAACACTGAAGCTTTCTTT; CDR3: CASNFAGAGDFMNTEAFF
D: -; size: medium-sized; V: TRBV9; J: TRBJ1-4; DNA: TGTGCCAGCAGCCCAAGAGGGGGACTCGGGGAAAAACTGTTTTTT; CDR3: CASSPRGGLGEKLFF
D: -; size: -; V: TRBV30; J: TRBJ2-7; DNA: TGTGCCTGGAGTGAGGGCGGAGCCTCCTACGAGCAGTACTTC; CDR3: CAWSEGGASYEQYF
D: -; size: medium-sized; V: TRBV7-8; J: TRBJ1-1; DNA: TGTGCCAGCAGCTTAGACCCTCGTCCCGCTGAAGCTTTCTTT; CDR3: CASSLDPRPAEAFF
D: -; size: many; V: TRBV5-4; J: TRBJ2-5; DNA: TGTGCCAGCAGCTTTTGGAAGGGGCGTTTGGAGACCCAGTACTTC; CDR3: CASSFWKGRLETQYF
D: -; size: many; V: TRBV24-1; J: TRBJ2-3; DNA: TGTGCCACCAGTGATCTAGACACAGATACGCAGTATTTT; CDR3: CATSDLDTDTQYF
D: TRBD1; size: many; V: TRBV20-1; J: TRBJ1-3; DNA: TGCAGTGCTAGTGGCCGACAGGGCTTACTTGGAAACACCATATATTTT; CDR3: CSASGRQGLLGNTIYF
D: -; size: few; V: TRBV7-2; J: TRBJ2-7; DNA: TGTGCCAGCAGCTTAGACGGGATAGCCTACGAGCAGTACTTC; CDR3: CASSLDGIAYEQYF
D: -; size: many; V: TRBV2; J: TRBJ1-2; DNA: TGTGCCAGCAGCGTTAGGCGCTATGGCTACACCTTC; CDR3: CASSVRRYGYTF
D: -; size: medium-sized; V: TRBV27; J: TRBJ2-7; DNA: TGTGCCAGCAGCCCCAGGACGGATACCTACGAGCAGTACTTC; CDR3: CASSPRTDTYEQYF
D: TRBD1; size: medium-sized; V: TRBV7-9; J: TRBJ1-1; DNA: TGTGCCAGCAGCTCACTGACAGGGAAGAGGGCTGAAGCTTTCTTT; CDR3: CASSSLTGKRAEAFF
D: -; size: many; V: TRBV7-8; J: TRBJ2-7; DNA: TGTGCCAGCAGTTTAGCGTCCCTGACTGGTGAGCAGTACTTC; CDR3: CASSLASLTGEQYF
D: -; size: medium-sized; V: TRBV29-1; J: TRBJ2-7; DNA: TGCAGCGTTGTAAGGGATTCGACGGACGAGCAGTACTTC; CDR3: CSVVRDSTDEQYF
D: -; size: many; V: TRBV6-1; J: TRBJ2-5; DNA: TGTGCCAGCAGTCCCTCTCCGGACTCGGTAGGGGAGACCCAGTACTTC; CDR3: CASSPSPDSVGETQYF
D: TRBD2; size: many; V: TRBV28; J: TRBJ2-5; DNA: TGTGCCAGCAGTTTGTGGACTAGCGGGAGGGCCGGGGAGGAGACCCAGTACTTC; CDR3: CASSLWTSGRAGEETQYF
D: -; size: many; V: TRBV12-5; J: TRBJ1-3; DNA: TGTGCTAGTGGTTTGGCCTCGGGAGGGCAGAGAAACACCATATATTTT; CDR3: CASGLASGGQRNTIYF
D: TRBD1; size: medium-sized; V: TRBV10-3; J: TRBJ2-1; DNA: TGTGCCATCAGTGGGAAGACAGGGGGCTGGAATGAGCAGTTCTTC; CDR3: CAISGKTGGWNEQFF
D: TRBD1; size: -; V: TRBV20-1; J: TRBJ1-6; DNA: TGCAGTGCGGGGCGGACAGGGGGATCACCCCTCCACTTT; CDR3: CSAGRTGGSPLHF
D: TRBD1; size: medium-sized; V: TRBV29-1; J: TRBJ2-7; DNA: TGCAGCGCTGGACAGGGAACGGGCGAGCAGTACTTC; CDR3: CSAGQGTGEQYF
D: -; size: medium-sized; V: TRBV4-1; J: TRBJ2-3; DNA: TGCGCCAGCAGCGCCGGGGAGTTCACAGATACGCAGTATTTT; CDR3: CASSAGEFTDTQYF
D: -; size: many; V: TRBV28; J: TRBJ1-4; DNA: TGTGCCAGCAGGGTGCCGGCGTCTAATGAAAAACTGTTTTTT; CDR3: CASRVPASNEKLFF
D: -; size: -; V: TRBV3-1; J: TRBJ2-7; DNA: TGTGCCAGCAGCCAAGTAAATAGGGGATCCGAGCAGTACTTC; CDR3: CASSQVNRGSEQYF
D: -; size: many; V: TRBV13; J: TRBJ2-5; DNA: TGTGCCAGCAGCTCTCCGTCCGGGACGGGGGAAGAGACCCAGTACTTC; CDR3: CASSSPSGTGEETQYF
D: -; size: -; V: TRBV10-3; J: TRBJ2-1; DNA: TGTGCCACCCGGGACGCTCAGGTCAATGAGCAGTTCTTC; CDR3: CATRDAQVNEQFF
D: -; size: many; V: TRBV12-3/TRBV12-4; J: TRBJ2-2; DNA: TGTGCCAGCAGCTCGACCGGGGAGCTGTTTTTT; CDR3: CASSSTGELFF
D: -; size: few; V: TRBV9; J: TRBJ1-3; DNA: TGTGCCAGCAGCGTAAACTCTCCTGGAAACACCATATATTTT; CDR3: CASSVNSPGNTIYF
D: TRBD2; size: many; V: TRBV5-1; J: TRBJ2-7; DNA: TGCGCCAGCAGCTTGTGGACTAGCGGTTCCTACGAGCAGTACTTC; CDR3: CASSLWTSGSYEQYF
D: -; size: medium-sized; V: TRBV7-9; J: TRBJ1-1; DNA: TGTGCCAGCAGCTTAGCTCAACAGGGCACTGAAGCTTTCTTT; CDR3: CASSLAQQGTEAFF
D: TRBD1; size: many; V: TRBV10-3; J: TRBJ1-5; DNA: TGTGCCATCAGTGGCCGGGACAGTATAAATCAGCCCCAGCATTTT; CDR3: CAISGRDSINQPQHF
D: -; size: medium-sized; V: TRBV3-1; J: TRBJ1-1; DNA: TGTGCCAGCAGCTTAAGGGGGGGTACAGTGAACACTGAAGCTTTCTTT; CDR3: CASSLRGGTVNTEAFF
D: TRBD2; size: many; V: TRBV7-7; J: TRBJ2-3; DNA: TGTGCTAGCAGCTTAAAGCGGGGGCCCACAGATACGCAGTATTTT; CDR3: CASSLKRGPTDTQYF
D: -; size: many; V: TRBV4-1; J: TRBJ2-5; DNA: TGCGCCAGCAGCCGCGGAGGGGAAGAGGCGACCCAGTACTTC; CDR3: CASSRGGEEATQYF
D: -; size: medium-sized; V: TRBV7-2; J: TRBJ2-7; DNA: TGTGCCAGCAGCTCCGCAGGGGGGGGACACGAGCAGTACTTC; CDR3: CASSSAGGGHEQYF
D: -; size: many; V: TRBV3-1; J: TRBJ2-5; DNA: TGTGCCAGCAGGACCGGGACACAAAATCAAGAGACCCAGTACTTC; CDR3: CASRTGTQNQETQYF
D: TRBD2; size: many; V: TRBV9; J: TRBJ2-1; DNA: TGTGCCAGCAGCGCGACTAGCGCAACCTACAATGAGCAGTTCTTC; CDR3: CASSATSATYNEQFF
D: -; size: many; V: TRBV28; J: TRBJ2-1; DNA: TGTGCCAGCAGTTTACCAGACGATCGTGAGCAGTTCTTC; CDR3: CASSLPDDREQFF
D: TRBD2; size: medium-sized; V: TRBV28; J: TRBJ2-3; DNA: TGTGCCAGCAGTTTAGGCGGGAGCCACACAGATACGCAGTATTTT; CDR3: CASSLGGSHTDTQYF
D: TRBD1; size: many; V: TRBV5-1; J: TRBJ2-3; DNA: TGCGCCAGCGAAGGGCAGGGGGCATCAGATACGCAGTATTTT; CDR3: CASEGQGASDTQYF
D: TRBD1; size: -; V: TRBV5-1; J: TRBJ1-2; DNA: TGCGCCAGCAGCCAGGGACAGGGGGCCTATGGCTACACCTTC; CDR3: CASSQGQGAYGYTF
D: TRBD1; size: medium-sized; V: TRBV28; J: TRBJ2-5; DNA: TGTGCCAGCACCGCAGCCGGGACAGAGTACTTC; CDR3: CASTAAGTEYF
D: -; size: medium-sized; V: TRBV11-2; J: TRBJ2-7; DNA: TGTGCCAGCAGCCCCCTTGGCCAGGATAGTGACGAGCAGTACTTC; CDR3: CASSPLGQDSDEQYF